The clone carrying this T cell receptor (beta chain) was counted ten times or more. The sample originates from a study of spatial heterogeneity in lung cancer. The time point is: sample taken at primary tumor resection. There are 13 residues in the CDR3. CDR1 is SGHRS and CDR2 is YFSETQ in the germline V gene. Trimming took 1 base from V and 6 from J; bases not matched to a gene: 0. TCRdb re-called the 5' RACE reads with MiXCR, one entry per CDR3 protein. This table holds roughly 80,000 distinct CDR3 sequences, roughly 8% found once. This TCR was recovered from a male donor with early-stage non-small cell lung cancer. This rearrangement joins TRBV5-1 to TRBJ2-2, with TRBD1 matching over 7 bases. The source material was PBMCs, sampled at surgery. The CDR3 DNA is TGCGCCAGCAGCTTGCAGGGGGCCGGGGAGCTGTTTTTT. This translates into CASSLQGAGELFF.